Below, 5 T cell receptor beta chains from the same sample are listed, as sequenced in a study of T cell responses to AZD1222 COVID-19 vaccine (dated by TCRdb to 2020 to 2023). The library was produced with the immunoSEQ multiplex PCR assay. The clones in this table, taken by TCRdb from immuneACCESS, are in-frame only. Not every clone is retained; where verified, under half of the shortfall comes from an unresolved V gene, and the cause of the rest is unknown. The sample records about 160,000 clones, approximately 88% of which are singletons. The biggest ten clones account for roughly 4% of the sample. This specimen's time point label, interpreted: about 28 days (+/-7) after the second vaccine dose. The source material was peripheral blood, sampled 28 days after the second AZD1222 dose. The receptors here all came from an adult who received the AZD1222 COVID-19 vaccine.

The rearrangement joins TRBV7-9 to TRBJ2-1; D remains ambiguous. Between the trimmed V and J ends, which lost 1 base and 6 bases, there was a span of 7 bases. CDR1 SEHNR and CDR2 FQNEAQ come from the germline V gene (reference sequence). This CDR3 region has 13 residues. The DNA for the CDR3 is TGTGCCAGCAGCTTAGGGGCCCTCAATGAGCAGTTCTTC. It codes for CASSLGALNEQFF.

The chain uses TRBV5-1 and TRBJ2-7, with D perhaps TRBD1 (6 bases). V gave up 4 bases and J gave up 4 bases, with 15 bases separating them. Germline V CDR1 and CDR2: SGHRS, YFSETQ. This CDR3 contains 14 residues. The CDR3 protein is CASSPGTPSYEQYF. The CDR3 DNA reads TGCGCCAGCAGCCCCGGGACACCTAGTTACGAGCAGTACTTC.

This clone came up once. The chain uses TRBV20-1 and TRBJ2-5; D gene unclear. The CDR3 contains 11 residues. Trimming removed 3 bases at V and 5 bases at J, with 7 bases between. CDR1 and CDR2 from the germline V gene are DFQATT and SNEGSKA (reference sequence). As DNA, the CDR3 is TGCAGTGCTAGGGCTGGGGAGACCCAGTACTTC. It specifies CSARAGETQYF.

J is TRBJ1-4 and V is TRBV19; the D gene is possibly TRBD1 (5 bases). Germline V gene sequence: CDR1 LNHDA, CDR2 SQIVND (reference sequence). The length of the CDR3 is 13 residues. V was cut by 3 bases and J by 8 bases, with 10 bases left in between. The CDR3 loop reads CASSIGTYEKLFF. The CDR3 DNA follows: TGTGCCAGTAGTATTGGGACCTACGAAAAACTGTTTTTT. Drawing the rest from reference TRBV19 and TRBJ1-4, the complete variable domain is DGGITQSPKYLFRKEGQNVTLSCEQNLNHDAMYWYRQDPGQGLRLIYYSQIVNDFQKGDIAEGYSVSREKKESFPLTVTSAQKNPTAFYLCASSIGTYEKLFFGSGTQLSVL.

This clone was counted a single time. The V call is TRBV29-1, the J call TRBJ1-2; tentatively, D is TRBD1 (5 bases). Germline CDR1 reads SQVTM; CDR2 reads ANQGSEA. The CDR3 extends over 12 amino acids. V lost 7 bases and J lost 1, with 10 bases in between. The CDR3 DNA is TGCAGCGCGACCGGACATAACTATGGCTACACCTTC. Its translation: CSATGHNYGYTF.